The rows below give T cell receptor beta chains drawn from one sample of a study of HIV-infected patients and healthy controls. One entry per CDR3 protein results from TCRdb running MiXCR on the 5' RACE reads. The data contain some 17,000 distinct CDR3 sequences, over 15% of them singletons. Specimen: CD8+ T cells from blood. These TCRs come from a human donor in good health. The CDR3 runs from the conserved cysteine through the conserved F or W. A D gene is named only where the DNA matches it firmly. Clone size, where shown, is once, few, many, or a class for clones that have expanded.

J gene | V gene | D gene | CDR3 length | clone size | CDR3 protein | CDR3 DNA
TRBJ2-3 | TRBV19 | NA | 14 | NA | CASSISRGTDTQYF | TGTGCCAGTAGTATCAGCAGGGGAACAGATACGCAGTATTTT
TRBJ2-1 | TRBV15 | NA | 17 | many | CATSRGLEGVDYNEQFF | TGTGCCACCAGCAGAGGTTTAGAGGGGGTCGACTACAATGAGCAGTTCTTC
TRBJ2-1 | TRBV3-1 | NA | 17 | medium-sized | CASSPRGAQHRIDEQFF | TGTGCCAGCAGCCCGAGAGGGGCGCAACATCGGATCGATGAGCAGTTCTTC
TRBJ2-7 | TRBV6-6 | NA | 15 | NA | CASSSGALGTYEQYF | TGTGCCAGCAGTTCAGGGGCGCTTGGGACCTACGAGCAGTACTTC
TRBJ2-5 | TRBV14 | NA | 17 | few | CASSQDRAGTVQETQYF | TGTGCCAGCAGCCAAGATCGAGCCGGGACGGTCCAAGAGACCCAGTACTTC
TRBJ2-7 | TRBV19 | NA | 14 | few | CASSRRQGLHEQYF | TGTGCCAGTAGTAGAAGGCAGGGATTGCACGAGCAGTACTTC
TRBJ1-1 | TRBV13 | NA | 11 | many | CASSPDYEAFF | TGTGCCAGCAGCCCCGATTATGAAGCTTTCTTT
TRBJ2-3 | TRBV12-3/TRBV12-4 | NA | 16 | NA | CASPPQRGSSTDTQYF | TGTGCCAGCCCCCCCCAGAGGGGATCGAGCACAGATACGCAGTATTTT
TRBJ2-7 | TRBV7-9 | NA | 13 | few | CASSPDVAYEQYF | TGTGCCAGCAGCCCAGACGTAGCCTACGAGCAGTACTTC
TRBJ2-1 | TRBV4-3 | NA | 17 | NA | CASSQDLQLRSYNEQFF | TGCGCCAGCAGCCAAGACCTTCAGTTGCGCTCCTACAATGAGCAGTTCTTC
TRBJ2-2 | TRBV28 | NA | 18 | many | CASSSLRDPKSGTGELFF | TGTGCCAGCAGTTCCCTACGGGACCCGAAGTCGGGCACCGGGGAGCTGTTTTTT
TRBJ2-5 | TRBV7-2 | NA | 15 | few | CASSLVKAGRETQYF | TGTGCCAGCAGCTTAGTAAAAGCTGGGCGAGAGACCCAGTACTTC
TRBJ2-7 | TRBV7-2 | NA | 15 | NA | CASSLGTVSFWEQYF | TGTGCCAGCAGCTTAGGAACGGTCAGTTTTTGGGAGCAGTACTTC
TRBJ1-5 | TRBV23-1 | NA | 17 | NA | CARLIRAGEGSDQPQHF | TGCGCCAGACTGATTAGGGCAGGGGAAGGGTCGGATCAGCCCCAGCATTTT
TRBJ2-6 | TRBV21-1 | NA | 20 | few | CASSKVEPPEGFAGANVLTF | TGTGCCAGCAGCAAAGTCGAACCTCCCGAGGGTTTTGCTGGGGCCAACGTCCTGACTTTC
TRBJ2-5 | TRBV9 | TRBD2 | 14 | NA | CASSETQVREAQYF | TGTGCCAGCAGCGAGACACAGGTCCGGGAGGCCCAGTACTTC
TRBJ2-1 | TRBV12-3/TRBV12-4 | TRBD2 | 15 | NA | CASSLAPLADNEQFF | TGTGCCAGCAGTTTAGCGCCACTAGCGGACAATGAGCAGTTCTTC
TRBJ2-1 | TRBV30 | NA | 15 | many | CAWSEGDPSYNEQFF | TGTGCCTGGAGTGAAGGCGATCCCTCCTACAATGAGCAGTTCTTC
TRBJ2-3 | TRBV30 | NA | 12 | many | CAWSVQGDTQYF | TGTGCCTGGAGTGTACAAGGAGATACGCAGTATTTT
TRBJ2-5 | TRBV20-1 | NA | 14 | large | CSARDRAAQETQYF | TGCAGTGCTAGAGACAGAGCGGCACAAGAGACCCAGTACTTC
TRBJ2-3 | TRBV30 | TRBD2 | 15 | many | CAWNLGLASTDTQYF | TGTGCCTGGAACTTGGGACTAGCGAGCACAGATACGCAGTATTTT
TRBJ1-2 | TRBV12-3/TRBV12-4 | TRBD1 | 13 | many | CASSGDRAYGYTF | TGTGCCAGCAGTGGGGACAGGGCTTATGGCTACACCTTC
TRBJ2-7 | TRBV5-6 | NA | 14 | many | CASSPPDDSYEQYF | TGTGCCAGCAGCCCACCGGACGACTCCTACGAGCAGTACTTC
TRBJ1-1 | TRBV7-3 | NA | 15 | many | CASSLIAGTNTEAFF | TGTGCCAGCAGCTTAATAGCAGGGACGAACACTGAAGCTTTCTTT
TRBJ2-1 | TRBV12-3/TRBV12-4 | NA | 12 | many | CASSPLFWEQFF | TGTGCCAGCAGTCCCCTTTTCTGGGAGCAGTTCTTC
TRBJ1-5 | TRBV27 | NA | 14 | NA | CASSKGRFNQPQHF | TGTGCCAGCAGCAAGGGACGGTTCAATCAGCCCCAGCATTTT
TRBJ2-1 | TRBV27 | NA | 13 | many | CASSLGGWNEQFF | TGTGCCAGCAGTTTAGGAGGGTGGAATGAGCAGTTCTTC
TRBJ1-1 | TRBV20-1 | NA | 12 | many | CSAQLAEIEAFF | TGCAGTGCTCAACTTGCAGAGATTGAAGCTTTCTTT
TRBJ2-5 | TRBV5-4 | TRBD1 | 13 | many | CASSSQGMETQYF | TGTGCCAGCAGCTCACAGGGGATGGAGACCCAGTACTTC
TRBJ2-1 | TRBV18 | NA | 13 | many | CASSPPFYNEQFF | TGTGCCAGCTCACCACCGTTCTACAATGAGCAGTTCTTC
TRBJ1-3 | TRBV18 | NA | 13 | many | CASSRGSGNTIYF | TGTGCCAGCTCACGGGGCTCTGGAAACACCATATATTTT
TRBJ2-1 | TRBV28 | TRBD2 | 16 | large | CASSLYASGGLNEQFF | TGTGCCAGCAGTTTATACGCTAGCGGGGGGCTAAATGAGCAGTTCTTC
TRBJ1-5 | TRBV16 | NA | 13 | many | CASSQDSNQPQHF | TGTGCCAGCAGCCAAGACAGCAATCAGCCCCAGCATTTT
TRBJ2-5 | TRBV5-6 | TRBD1 | 15 | many | CASSLGTGGGETQYF | TGTGCCAGCAGCTTGGGGACAGGGGGCGGAGAGACCCAGTACTTC
TRBJ2-4 | TRBV20-1 | NA | 9 | few | CSARVIQYF | TGCAGTGCCAGGGTAATTCAGTACTTC
TRBJ2-7 | TRBV4-3 | NA | 12 | NA | CASSQEDYEQYF | TGCGCCAGCAGCCAGGAGGATTACGAGCAGTACTTC
TRBJ2-1 | TRBV5-1 | NA | 12 | many | CASSLVGSQQFF | TGCGCCAGCAGCTTGGTAGGAAGCCAGCAGTTCTTC
TRBJ2-3 | TRBV7-7 | NA | 14 | many | CASSFGPGTDTQYF | TGTGCTAGCAGCTTTGGGCCAGGGACAGATACGCAGTATTTT
TRBJ2-1 | TRBV5-4 | TRBD1 | 15 | NA | CASSSGRDSYNEQFF | TGTGCCAGCAGCTCGGGCCGGGACAGCTACAATGAGCAGTTCTTC
TRBJ1-1 | TRBV12-3/TRBV12-4 | NA | 17 | NA | CASSLVMSDISTPEAFF | TGTGCCAGCAGTTTAGTAATGTCCGACATTTCTACCCCTGAAGCTTTCTTT
TRBJ2-3 | TRBV28 | NA | 12 | NA | CASGGSTDTQYF | TGTGCCAGCGGGGGGAGCACAGATACGCAGTATTTT
TRBJ2-3 | TRBV7-3 | NA | 15 | large | CASSPASVSTDTQYF | TGTGCCAGCAGCCCAGCAAGCGTTAGCACAGATACGCAGTATTTT
TRBJ2-3 | TRBV3-1 | NA | 16 | few | CASSQGLLSRGDTQYF | TGTGCCAGCAGCCAAGGTCTGCTGTCTCGGGGTGATACGCAGTATTTT
TRBJ1-1 | TRBV3-1 | TRBD1 | 18 | many | CASTPGAFYRGRNTEAFF | TGTGCCAGCACCCCGGGAGCCTTTTACAGGGGGAGGAACACTGAAGCTTTCTTT
TRBJ2-7 | TRBV6-2/TRBV6-3 | NA | 16 | NA | CASSDDLEGFWNWQYF | TGTGCCAGCAGTGACGACCTAGAAGGTTTCTGGAACTGGCAGTACTTC
TRBJ1-4 | TRBV5-4 | NA | 13 | few | CASSTGRLEKLFF | TGTGCCAGCAGCACGGGAAGGCTAGAAAAACTGTTTTTT
TRBJ1-1 | TRBV29-1 | NA | 15 | many | CSVEDWARMNTEAFF | TGCAGCGTTGAAGATTGGGCGCGCATGAACACTGAAGCTTTCTTT
TRBJ1-1 | TRBV24-1 | NA | 13 | many | CATSDSRETEAFF | TGTGCCACCAGTGATTCCAGGGAAACTGAAGCTTTCTTT
TRBJ2-3 | TRBV4-2 | NA | 16 | many | CASSQDSDVLTDTQYF | TGTGCCAGCAGCCAAGATTCGGACGTGTTGACAGATACGCAGTATTTT
TRBJ2-5 | TRBV12-3/TRBV12-4 | NA | 16 | NA | CASSSRGQPGGETQYF | TGTGCCAGCAGCTCTCGGGGACAACCCGGCGGGGAGACCCAGTACTTC